This is a list of T cell receptor beta chains from one sample in a study of low-dose radiotherapy and immunotherapy resistance in tumors. In TCRdb, the reads were re-called with MiXCR into one record per CDR3 protein. This sample has about 30,000 distinct CDR3 sequences, with roughly 49% found just once. Here the sequenced sample was PBMCs, taken after low-dose radiotherapy plus immunotherapy. Receptors originate from a male donor with gallbladder cancer. Each CDR3 is given with its conserved first and last residue. Clone size is given for some rows only: seen once, a few or many times, or a class if the clone is expanded.

v_call: TRBV28
j_call: TRBJ1-1
clone_size: NA
cdr3_aa: CASTPVWDTEAFF

v_call: TRBV9
j_call: TRBJ2-3
clone_size: NA
cdr3_aa: CASTPGTETDTQYF

v_call: TRBV5-3
j_call: TRBJ1-5
clone_size: NA
cdr3_aa: CASSFSPGLNQPQHF

v_call: TRBV6-1
j_call: TRBJ1-4
clone_size: NA
cdr3_aa: CASRQGREKLFF

v_call: TRBV11-3
j_call: TRBJ2-1
clone_size: NA
cdr3_aa: CASSGSGGLYNEQFF

v_call: TRBV6-1
j_call: TRBJ2-2
clone_size: NA
cdr3_aa: CASSSNLQGSGGELFF

v_call: TRBV6-8
j_call: TRBJ1-2
clone_size: NA
cdr3_aa: CASSEHWTGGTGNYGYTF

v_call: TRBV13
j_call: TRBJ2-3
clone_size: NA
cdr3_aa: CASSYGTPGGTDTQYF

v_call: TRBV5-5
j_call: TRBJ1-5
clone_size: many
cdr3_aa: CASSLEGGNQPQHF

v_call: TRBV6-2/TRBV6-3
j_call: TRBJ1-5
clone_size: once
cdr3_aa: CASSTDRFNQPQHF

v_call: TRBV7-8
j_call: TRBJ2-3
clone_size: NA
cdr3_aa: CASSRTGGTTGTDTQYF

v_call: TRBV24-1
j_call: TRBJ1-1
clone_size: NA
cdr3_aa: CATSDLRKNTEAFF

v_call: TRBV28
j_call: TRBJ2-7
clone_size: NA
cdr3_aa: CASSLSAGTSIYEQYF

v_call: TRBV20-1
j_call: TRBJ1-1
clone_size: many
cdr3_aa: CSARRGQLNTEAFF

v_call: TRBV11-1
j_call: TRBJ2-7
clone_size: NA
cdr3_aa: CASSPPRQRERAEQYF

v_call: TRBV7-2
j_call: TRBJ2-3
clone_size: many
cdr3_aa: CASSLERNLDTQYF

v_call: TRBV9
j_call: TRBJ1-1
clone_size: NA
cdr3_aa: CASSGTGGNNTEAFF

v_call: TRBV28
j_call: TRBJ2-3
clone_size: NA
cdr3_aa: CASRGGGQGADTQYF

v_call: TRBV5-1
j_call: TRBJ2-3
clone_size: many
cdr3_aa: CASREVGTDTQYF

v_call: TRBV6-6
j_call: TRBJ1-1
clone_size: NA
cdr3_aa: CASRPQTGEGAEAFF

v_call: TRBV28
j_call: TRBJ2-5
clone_size: NA
cdr3_aa: CASSVPGQGQETQYF

v_call: TRBV5-6
j_call: TRBJ2-1
clone_size: NA
cdr3_aa: CASSLVASGPYNEQFF

v_call: TRBV28
j_call: TRBJ2-7
clone_size: many
cdr3_aa: CASNLPRGSSYEQYF

v_call: TRBV29-1
j_call: TRBJ1-1
clone_size: NA
cdr3_aa: CSVALRGDTEAFF